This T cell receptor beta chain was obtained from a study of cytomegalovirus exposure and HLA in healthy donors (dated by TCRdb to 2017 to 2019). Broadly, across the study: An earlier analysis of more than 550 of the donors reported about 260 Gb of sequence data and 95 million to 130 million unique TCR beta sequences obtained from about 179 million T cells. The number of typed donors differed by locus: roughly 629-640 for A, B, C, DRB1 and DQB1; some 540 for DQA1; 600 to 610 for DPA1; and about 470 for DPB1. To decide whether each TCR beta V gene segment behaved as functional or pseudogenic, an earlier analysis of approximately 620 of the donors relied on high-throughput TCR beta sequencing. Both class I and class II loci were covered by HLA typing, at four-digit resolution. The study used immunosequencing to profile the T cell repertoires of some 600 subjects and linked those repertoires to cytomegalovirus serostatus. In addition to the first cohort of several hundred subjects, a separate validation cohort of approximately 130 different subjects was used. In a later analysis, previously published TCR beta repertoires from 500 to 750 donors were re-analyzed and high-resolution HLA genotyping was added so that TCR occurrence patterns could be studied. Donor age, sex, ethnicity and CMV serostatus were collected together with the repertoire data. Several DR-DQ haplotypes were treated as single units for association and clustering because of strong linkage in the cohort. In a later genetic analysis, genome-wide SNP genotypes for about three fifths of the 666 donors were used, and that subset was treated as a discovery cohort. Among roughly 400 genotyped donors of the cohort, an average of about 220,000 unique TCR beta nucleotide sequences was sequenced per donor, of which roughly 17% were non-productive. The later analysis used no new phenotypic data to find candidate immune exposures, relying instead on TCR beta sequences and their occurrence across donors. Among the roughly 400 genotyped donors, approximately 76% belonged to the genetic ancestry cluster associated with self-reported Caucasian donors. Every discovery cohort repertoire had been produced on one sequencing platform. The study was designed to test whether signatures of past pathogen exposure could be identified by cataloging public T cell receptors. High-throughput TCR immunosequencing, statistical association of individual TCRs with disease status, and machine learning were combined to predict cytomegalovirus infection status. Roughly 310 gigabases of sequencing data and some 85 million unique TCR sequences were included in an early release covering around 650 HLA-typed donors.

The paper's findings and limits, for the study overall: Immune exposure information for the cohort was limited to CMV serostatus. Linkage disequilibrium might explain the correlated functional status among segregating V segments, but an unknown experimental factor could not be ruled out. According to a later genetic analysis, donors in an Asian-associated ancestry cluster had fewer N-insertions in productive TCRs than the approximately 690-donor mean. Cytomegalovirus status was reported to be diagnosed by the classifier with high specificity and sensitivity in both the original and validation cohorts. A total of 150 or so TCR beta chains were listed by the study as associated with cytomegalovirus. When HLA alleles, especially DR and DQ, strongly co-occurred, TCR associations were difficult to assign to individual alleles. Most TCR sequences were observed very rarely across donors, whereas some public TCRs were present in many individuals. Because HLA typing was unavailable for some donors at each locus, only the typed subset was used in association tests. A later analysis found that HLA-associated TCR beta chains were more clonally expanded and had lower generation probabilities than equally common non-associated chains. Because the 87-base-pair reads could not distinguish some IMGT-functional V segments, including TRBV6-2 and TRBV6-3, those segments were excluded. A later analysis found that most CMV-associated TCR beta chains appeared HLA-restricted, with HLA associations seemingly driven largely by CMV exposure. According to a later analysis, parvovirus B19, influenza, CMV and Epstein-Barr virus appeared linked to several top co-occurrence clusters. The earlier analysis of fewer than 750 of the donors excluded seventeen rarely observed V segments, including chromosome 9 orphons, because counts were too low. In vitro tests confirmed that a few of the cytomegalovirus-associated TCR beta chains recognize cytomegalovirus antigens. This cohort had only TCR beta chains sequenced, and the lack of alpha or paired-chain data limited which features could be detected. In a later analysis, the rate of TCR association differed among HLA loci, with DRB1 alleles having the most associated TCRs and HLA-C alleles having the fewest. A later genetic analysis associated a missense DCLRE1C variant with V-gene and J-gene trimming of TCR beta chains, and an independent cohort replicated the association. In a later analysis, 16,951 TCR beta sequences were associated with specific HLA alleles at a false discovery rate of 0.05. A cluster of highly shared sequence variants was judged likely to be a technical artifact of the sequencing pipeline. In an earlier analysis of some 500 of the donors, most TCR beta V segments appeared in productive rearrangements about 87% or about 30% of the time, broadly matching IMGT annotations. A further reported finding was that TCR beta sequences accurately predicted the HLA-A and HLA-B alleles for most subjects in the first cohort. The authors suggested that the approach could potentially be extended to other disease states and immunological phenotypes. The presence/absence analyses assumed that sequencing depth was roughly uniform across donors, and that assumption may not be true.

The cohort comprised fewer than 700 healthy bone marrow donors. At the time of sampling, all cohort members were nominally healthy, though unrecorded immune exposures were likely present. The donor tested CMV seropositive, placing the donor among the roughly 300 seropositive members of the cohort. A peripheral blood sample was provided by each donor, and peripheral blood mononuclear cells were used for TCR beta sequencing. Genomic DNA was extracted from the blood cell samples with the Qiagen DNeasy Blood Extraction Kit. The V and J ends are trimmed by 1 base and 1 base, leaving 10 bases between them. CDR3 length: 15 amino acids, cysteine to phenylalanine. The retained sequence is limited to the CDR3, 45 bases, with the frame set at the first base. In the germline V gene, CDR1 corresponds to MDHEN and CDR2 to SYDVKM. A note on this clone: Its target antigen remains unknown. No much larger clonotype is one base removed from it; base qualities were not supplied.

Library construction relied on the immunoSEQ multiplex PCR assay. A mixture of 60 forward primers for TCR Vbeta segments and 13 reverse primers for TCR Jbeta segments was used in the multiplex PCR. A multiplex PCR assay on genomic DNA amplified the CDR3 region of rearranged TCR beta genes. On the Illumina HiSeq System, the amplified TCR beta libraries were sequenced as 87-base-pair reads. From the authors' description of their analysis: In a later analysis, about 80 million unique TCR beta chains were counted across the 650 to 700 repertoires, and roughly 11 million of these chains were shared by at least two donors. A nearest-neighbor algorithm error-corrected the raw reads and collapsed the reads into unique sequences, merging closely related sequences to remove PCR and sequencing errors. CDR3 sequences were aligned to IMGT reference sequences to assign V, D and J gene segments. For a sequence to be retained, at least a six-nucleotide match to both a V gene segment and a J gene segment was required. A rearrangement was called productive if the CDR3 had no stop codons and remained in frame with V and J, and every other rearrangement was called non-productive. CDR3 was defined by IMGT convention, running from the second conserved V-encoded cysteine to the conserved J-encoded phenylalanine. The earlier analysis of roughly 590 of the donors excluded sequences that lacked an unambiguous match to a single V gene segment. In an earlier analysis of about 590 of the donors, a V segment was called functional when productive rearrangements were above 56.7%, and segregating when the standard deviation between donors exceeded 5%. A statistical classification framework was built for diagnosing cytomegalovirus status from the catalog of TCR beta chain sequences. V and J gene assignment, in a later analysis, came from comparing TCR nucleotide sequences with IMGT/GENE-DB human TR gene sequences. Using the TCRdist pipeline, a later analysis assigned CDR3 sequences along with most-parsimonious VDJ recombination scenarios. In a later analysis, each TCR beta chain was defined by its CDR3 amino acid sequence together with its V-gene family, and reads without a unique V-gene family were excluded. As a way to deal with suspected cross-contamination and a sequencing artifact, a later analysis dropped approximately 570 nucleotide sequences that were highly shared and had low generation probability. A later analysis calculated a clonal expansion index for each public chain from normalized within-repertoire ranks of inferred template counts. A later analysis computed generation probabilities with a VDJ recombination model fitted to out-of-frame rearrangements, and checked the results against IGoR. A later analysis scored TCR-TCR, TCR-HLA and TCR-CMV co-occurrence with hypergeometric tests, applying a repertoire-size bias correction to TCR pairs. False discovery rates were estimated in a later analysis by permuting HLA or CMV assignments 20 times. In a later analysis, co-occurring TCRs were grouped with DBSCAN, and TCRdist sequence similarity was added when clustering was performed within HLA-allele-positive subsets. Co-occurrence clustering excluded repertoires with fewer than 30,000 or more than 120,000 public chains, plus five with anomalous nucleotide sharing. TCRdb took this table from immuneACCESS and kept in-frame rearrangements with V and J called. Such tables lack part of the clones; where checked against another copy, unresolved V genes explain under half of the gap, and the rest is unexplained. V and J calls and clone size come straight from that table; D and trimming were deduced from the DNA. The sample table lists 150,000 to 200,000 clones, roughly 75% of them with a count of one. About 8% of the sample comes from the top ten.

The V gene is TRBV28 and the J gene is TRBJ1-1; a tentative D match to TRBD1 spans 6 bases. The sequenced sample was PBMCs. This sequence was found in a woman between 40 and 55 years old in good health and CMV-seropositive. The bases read TGTGCCAGCAGTTTATTGTTCAGGGGGAACACTGAAGCTTTCTTT. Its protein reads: CASSLLFRGNTEAFF.